This TCR beta chain is from a study of blood T cell repertoires in COVID-19. Study information: Sites across the United States, Italy and Spain contributed samples from acute and convalescent COVID-19. Nucleic acid was either cDNA or gDNA, and it came from T cells, B-cell-depleted T cells, or PBMCs.

The CDR3 sequence is 17 residues long. In the original workflow: The assay estimated nucleated cells by amplifying reference gene primers. Libraries were prepared by immunoSEQ multiplex PCR; TCRdb keeps only in-frame clonotypes and omits some of them. V, J and clone size derive from that table, while D and trimming were established from the DNA sequence. The sample contains about 120,000 clones, around 87% of which appear only once. Sequenced sample: peripheral blood. This TCR came from a woman between 65 and 79 years old with acute or convalescent COVID-19. This chain links TRBV21-1 with TRBJ1-2; TRBD1, the D gene given by the table, was not confirmed from the DNA. TRBV21-1 is shown as a pseudogene. CDR3 sequence reads: CASSKGARDRGSYGYTF. In DNA, the CDR3 is TGTGCCAGCAGCAAAGGAGCAAGGGACAGGGGATCTTATGGCTACACCTTC.